The 18 T cell receptor beta chains below all came from one sample that was sequenced in a study of T cell repertoires in cytomegalovirus infection. TCRdb recomputed calls from the reads with MiXCR, one row per CDR3 protein. The sample lists about 920,000 distinct CDR3 sequences, approximately 31% occurring once. Their target antigens are unknown. This sample comprised cultured CD8+ T cells from PBMCs, obtained from culture after CMV antigen stimulation. The source is a human donor in good health (CMV status not recorded). Some clones in this sample may be carry-over from other donors' samples.

The rearrangement links TRBV28 to TRBJ2-1; TRBD2 matches 10 bases. CDR3 length: 16 amino acids. Losses at the gene ends were 2 bases for V and 4 bases for J; bases not matched to a gene: 5. Germline V lookup: CDR1 MDHEN, CDR2 SYDVKM. The CDR3 is CASSLVSSGGYNEQFF. CDR3 nucleotide sequence: TGTGCCAGCAGTTTAGTCTCTAGCGGGGGATACAATGAGCAGTTCTTC.

A few counts support this clonotype. The chain is built from TRBV6-6 and TRBJ1-1, with D possibly matching TRBD1 (6 bases). V dropped 0 bases and J dropped 3 bases, with 11 bases sitting between them. Germline CDR1 reads MNHNY; CDR2 reads SVGAGI (reference sequence). CDR3 length: 15 residues. CDR3 loop: CASSYSPRGDTEAFF. CDR3 sequence (DNA): TGTGCCAGCAGTTACTCTCCCAGGGGAGACACTGAAGCTTTCTTT.

The genes are TRBV27 and TRBJ1-5; D gene ambiguous. CDR1 MNHEY and CDR2 SMNVEV come from the germline V gene (reference sequence). The length of the CDR3 is 14 residues. V gave up 5 bases and J gave up 4 bases, with 12 bases separating them. The CDR3 sequence: CASSALRGNQPQHF. The CDR3 DNA reads as TGTGCCAGCAGTGCCCTGCGGGGAAATCAGCCCCAGCATTTT.

This clonotype was observed at least ten times. This chain joins TRBV7-9 and TRBJ1-6; no clear D gene. Germline V gives CDR1 SEHNR, CDR2 FQNEAQ (reference sequence). V lost 2 bases and J lost 0, with 11 bases in between. This CDR3 has 17 residues. CDR3 in DNA: TGTGCCAGCAGCTTACCAGAGGAGGTCTCCTATAATTCACCCCTCCACTTT. Its protein is CASSLPEEVSYNSPLHF.

The V and J genes are TRBV9 and TRBJ2-3; 9 nucleotides line up with TRBD1. Germline assignment: CDR1 SGDLS and CDR2 YYNGEE. The CDR3 is 17 residues long. V lost 0 bases to trimming and J lost 2 bases; unmatched junction nucleotides: 7. The DNA for the CDR3 is TGTGCCAGCAGCGTAGCCTGGGACAGGGTGGACACAGATACGCAGTATTTT. Translating gives CASSVAWDRVDTDTQYF.

This clonotype appeared a few times. The chain is built from TRBV12-3 or TRBV12-4 and TRBJ1-2; tentatively, D is TRBD1 (5 bases). CDR3 length: 14 residues. Trimming took 0 bases from V and 4 from J, leaving 9 bases between them. The CDR3 bases are TGTGCCAGCAGTTTAGCCGGGGCAGCCTATGGCTACACCTTC. As protein: CASSLAGAAYGYTF.

CDR3 loop: CASRLTSGGPAGEDNEQFF. The CDR3 DNA is TGTGCCAGCAGATTGACTAGCGGGGGGCCTGCGGGGGAGGACAATGAGCAGTTCTTC. The chain uses TRBV6-6 and TRBJ2-1, with 13 bases lining up with TRBD2. CDR1 MNHNY and CDR2 SVGAGI come from the germline V gene (reference sequence). V gave up 6 bases and J gave up 5 bases; unmatched junction bases: 16. CDR3 length equals 19 residues.

This clonotype appeared a single time. The chain is built from TRBV5-1 and TRBJ2-7; 8 bases map to TRBD1. This CDR3 is 17 amino acids long. J gave up 0 bases and V 4 bases, and 12 bases lay outside the gene matches. Germline V gene sequence: CDR1 SGHRS, CDR2 YFSETQ. CDR3 loop: CASSLLPRDRFSYEQYF. The CDR3 coding sequence is TGCGCCAGCAGCCTTTTACCCCGGGACAGGTTCTCCTACGAGCAGTACTTC.

The genes are TRBV4-1 and TRBJ1-5; no reliable D call. In germline, CDR1 is MGHRA, CDR2 YSYEKL. V was pared by 1 base and J by 5 bases, with 12 bases between. The CDR3 spans 15 residues. The CDR3 here is CASSQVTGFYQPQHF. In DNA form, the CDR3 reads TGCGCCAGCAGCCAAGTGACGGGGTTTTATCAGCCCCAGCATTTT.

As for this clonotype: A much larger clonotype is one base distant, so this may be a read error. The V call is TRBV7-9, the J call TRBJ1-1; 7 bases align to TRBD1. Per the germline V gene, CDR1 is SEHNR and CDR2 is FQNEAQ (reference sequence). CDR3 length: 14 residues. Trimming took 3 bases from V and 1 from J; bases not matched to a gene: 2. The CDR3 DNA sequence: TGTGCCAGCAGCTTTAACAGGGGGAACACTGAAGCTTTCTTT. Its translation: CASSFNRGNTEAFF.

This clonotype showed up many times. This chain joins TRBV10-3 and TRBJ2-7; a possible D gene is TRBD2 (6 bases). The V gene lost 1 base and the J gene lost 6 bases, with 7 bases spanning the gap. The V gene's germline CDR1 is ENHRY and CDR2 SYGVKD. CDR3 length: 12 amino acids. In nucleotides, the CDR3 is TGTGCCATCAGTGAGTTGGAGGGCGAGCAGTACGTC. Amino acids: CAISELEGEQYV.

This clonotype was seen a few times. V is TRBV10-3 and J is TRBJ2-6; possibly TRBD1 for D (7 bases). V lost 7 bases, J lost 6 bases, and 25 bases lay in between. The germline gives CDR1 ENHRY, CDR2 SYGVKD. There are 18 residues in the CDR3. The CDR3 coding sequence is TGTGCCATCAAGGGGTTGGCAGGGGGAGGTAATAAGGCCAACGTCCTGACTTTC. It is translated as CAIKGLAGGGNKANVLTF.

The chain employs TRBV7-9 and TRBJ2-3; D gene ambiguous. Germline lookup yields CDR1 SEHNR and CDR2 FQNEAQ (reference sequence). This CDR3 is built from 13 residues. V was trimmed by 4 bases and J by 6 bases, leaving 11 bases between them. CDR3 sequence reads: CASSSAGPDTQYF. The CDR3 bases are TGTGCCAGCAGCTCCGCCGGCCCCGATACGCAGTATTTT.

About this clonotype itself: One end of the junction does not line up with germline, which may come from a read error. The chain uses TRBV7-4 and TRBJ2-1, with D uncertain. This CDR3 is 12 amino acids long. Germline lookup yields CDR1 SGHVT and CDR2 SQSDAQ. CDR3 DNA: TGTGCCAGCAGCTTGGGCTACGATGAGCAGTTCTTC. Translated, it gives CASSLGYDEQFF.

The chain carries TRBV6-5 and TRBJ2-7, with 11 nucleotides matching TRBD2. The germline V gene encodes CDR1 MNHEY and CDR2 SVGAGI. J was trimmed by 4 bases and V by 3 bases; bases with no gene match: 5. The CDR3 covers 15 residues. CDR3 protein: CASSYLAGGEYEQYV. The CDR3 region has the DNA TGTGCCAGCAGTTATCTAGCGGGGGGTGAGTACGAGCAGTACGTC.

The chain recombines TRBV6-5 with TRBJ2-1; the D gene is possibly TRBD2 (5 bases). The CDR3 runs 14 residues. Per the germline V gene, CDR1 is MNHEY and CDR2 is SVGAGI. Trimming removed 2 bases at V and 6 bases at J, with 11 bases between. The CDR3 region is CASSYTGSGNEQFF. DNA for the CDR3: TGTGCCAGCAGTTACACGGGGTCGGGCAATGAGCAGTTCTTC.

About this clonotype itself: A junction end diverges from the germline sequence, so it may reflect a read error. CDR3 in amino acids: CANSSGSGGHNEQFF. In nucleotides, the CDR3 is TGTGCCAACAGTTCGGGTAGCGGTGGACACAATGAGCAGTTCTTC. J is TRBJ2-1 and V is TRBV12-3 or TRBV12-4; D is perhaps TRBD2 (6 bases). The CDR3 has 15 residues.

The chain joins TRBV4-3 to TRBJ2-1; unclear D gene. Germline CDR1 and CDR2: LGHNA and YSLEER. This CDR3 has 17 residues. Trimming left V 3 bases short and J 5 bases short, with 20 bases between. The CDR3 DNA is TGCGCCAGCAGCCAGTCCCCCAGGAGTTCTGGGGACAATGAGCAGTTCTTC. This sequence encodes CASSQSPRSSGDNEQFF.